A selection of T cell receptor beta chains follows, all from one sample in a study of T-cell reconstitution after alpha-beta-depleted transplantation in children. TCRdb independently ran MiXCR on the PCR reads; one entry per CDR3 protein. The sample records about 980,000 distinct CDR3 sequences, about 29% being singletons. The material sequenced was PBMCs, mostly from graft donor cells, taken 360 days after TCRalphabeta/CD19-depleted stem cell transplant. Receptors were obtained from a boy younger than two who had a stem cell transplant for SCID, so the T cells may come from the graft donor. Both conserved end residues are part of each CDR3. D genes are given only for firm matches. Size is stated for part of the rows, as once, few or many counts, or as a class when the clone is expanded.

j_call clone_size v_call d_call cdr3_nt cdr3_aa
TRBJ2-6 . TRBV5-5 . TGTGCCAGCAGCTTCGGCGGGATAAACTCTGGGGCCAACGTCCTGACTTTC CASSFGGINSGANVLTF
TRBJ2-7 few TRBV29-1 . TGCAGCGTTGGACCAAAGGCTGGCTCCTACGAGCAGTACTTC CSVGPKAGSYEQYF
TRBJ1-5 . TRBV20-1 TRBD1 TGCAGTGCTCTTGGACAGGGGTTTCAGCCCCAGCATTTT CSALGQGFQPQHF
TRBJ2-5 . TRBV19 . TGTGCCAGTAGTATAACGGCCAATTCAATCCAAGAGACCCAGTACTTC CASSITANSIQETQYF
TRBJ2-7 . TRBV30 . TGTGCCTGGAGTAAAACGGTTACCTACGAGCAGTACTTC CAWSKTVTYEQYF
TRBJ2-7 few TRBV18 . TGTGCCAGCTCACCCTCTCGGAGCTCCTACGAGCAGTACTTC CASSPSRSSYEQYF
TRBJ2-5 few TRBV12-3/TRBV12-4 . TGTGCCAGCAGCCCCGTCGGGCTTGAAGAGACCCAGTACTTC CASSPVGLEETQYF
TRBJ2-3 few TRBV28 . TGTGCCACCACCAGCCGGTTGGAGGGCACAGATACGCAGTATTTT CATTSRLEGTDTQYF
TRBJ2-1 few TRBV5-6 . TGTGCCAGCAGCTTGGTTTGGCAGGCCTCCTACAATGAGCAGTTCTTC CASSLVWQASYNEQFF
TRBJ2-7 few TRBV18 . TGTGCCAGCTCACCATACGCAACCTACGAGCAGTACTTC CASSPYATYEQYF
TRBJ1-2 . TRBV10-3 TRBD1 TGTGCCATCAGCACCGGGACAGGAGGCTACACCTTC CAISTGTGGYTF
TRBJ2-3 . TRBV18 . TGTGCCAGCTCACCACTTCCGGCCAGCACCTGGGATACGCAGTATTTT CASSPLPASTWDTQYF
TRBJ2-7 few TRBV12-3/TRBV12-4 . TGTGCCAGCAGTTTTAACACTGGATCTACCTACGAGCAGTACTTC CASSFNTGSTYEQYF
TRBJ2-2 . TRBV6-5 . TGTGCCAGCAGCCACCCCGCAGGGTTCTGGAACACCGGGGAGCTGTTTTTT CASSHPAGFWNTGELFF
TRBJ1-5 few TRBV12-3/TRBV12-4 . TGTGCCAGCACCACCAGGGAGGGCAATCAGCCCCAGCATTTT CASTTREGNQPQHF
TRBJ2-2 . TRBV24-1 . TGTGCCACCAGTGATTCCAACAGAGTTAACACCGGGGAGCTGTTTTTT CATSDSNRVNTGELFF
TRBJ2-7 many TRBV5-1 . TGCGCCAGCAGCTTGGACAGGAACTCCTACGAGCAGTACTTC CASSLDRNSYEQYF
TRBJ2-3 . TRBV9 . TGTGCCAGCAGCGGCCGACTTATTGAAGATACGCAGTATTTT CASSGRLIEDTQYF
TRBJ2-5 few TRBV28 TRBD2 TGTGCCAGCAGCTACAGCGGGGGGGCCGGGGAGACCCAGTACTTC CASSYSGGAGETQYF
TRBJ1-1 . TRBV5-1 . TGCGCCAGCAGCGCCCTCCAGGGATATAACACTGAAGCTTTCTTT CASSALQGYNTEAFF
TRBJ2-3 few TRBV5-1 . TGCGCCAGCAGCGCGGGACAGACACTCACAGATACGCAGTATTTT CASSAGQTLTDTQYF
TRBJ1-2 few TRBV28 . TGTGCCAGCAGTTTAAACACGAACTATGGCTACACCTTC CASSLNTNYGYTF
TRBJ1-3 . TRBV7-6 TRBD1 TGTGCCGTGGGGACAGGAGTCTCTGGAAACACCATATATTTT CAVGTGVSGNTIYF
TRBJ1-1 . TRBV12-3/TRBV12-4 . TGTGCCAGCAGTTTGTCGGGTCGGCAAGCTTTCTTT CASSLSGRQAFF
TRBJ2-2 . TRBV15 . TGTGCCACCCGACACAGGGGACTTACCTACACCGGGGAGCTGTTTTTT CATRHRGLTYTGELFF
TRBJ2-5 few TRBV29-1 . TGCAGCGCGGTGTGGGGGGGCTGGGAGACCCAGTACTTC CSAVWGGWETQYF
TRBJ2-5 . TRBV11-2 . TGTGCCAGCAGCTTAGAACAGCGCCTGGAGACCCAGTACTTC CASSLEQRLETQYF